This T cell receptor beta chain was profiled in a study of shared clonotypes between healthy human individuals (dated by TCRdb to the early 2020s). For context, the study as a whole: A couple of women and three men aged 18 to 49 years were included in the cohort. For each donor, CD4 naive and CD4 memory were each run on three plates, CD8 naive on two plates, and CD8 memory on one plate. To estimate repertoire size and how much clonotypes are shared between individuals, the study performed deep sequencing of blood TCR repertoires from 4 to 6 healthy adults. To increase sequencing depth and limit assay-specific biases, TCR repertoire library preparation and sequencing were carried out by different laboratories using diverse techniques. Each donor's leukapheresis produced roughly between roughly 0.94 and 9.5 billion PBMCs.

In regard to this clone: The antigen this receptor binds is unknown. No base quality information exists; no much larger clone differs at one position.

Using the deep immunoSEQ assay, multiplex PCR amplified TCR CDR3 regions from genomic DNA. Genomic DNA extracted from each cell subset was distributed evenly over all wells of several immunoSEQ 96-well plates, and each plate served as one replicate. Each replicate PCR for sorted subsets received approximately 220 ng genomic DNA, equal to 28,000 or so T cell genomes. Purified libraries were quantified with a Qubit 3.0 fluorometer, sized on a Bioanalyzer 2100, and re-quantified with the KAPA Library Quantification kit. Every immunoSEQ 96-well plate was sequenced on a separate single-read 150-cycle Illumina NextSeq 550 flow cell. From the authors' description of their analysis: Because only junctional sequences without quality scores were contained in the immunoSEQ output, filtering matching that applied to full-length reads could not be performed. To assign V/J genes and CDR3, sequences were annotated against IMGT germline references using PyIR, a Python wrapper for IgBLAST v1.9. Reads with weak V/J assignments (E-value above 1e-6), missing CDR3, stop codons, out-of-frame junctions, or ambiguous translated residues were removed. V3J clonotypes were defined as sequences sharing an identical inferred V gene, J gene, and CDR3 amino acid sequence. Percentage overlap between repertoires was computed as shared unique clonotypes divided by the size of the smaller repertoire. RTK rarefaction, the Chao1 estimator, and Recon v2.1 estimates of unobserved clonotypes were used to assess repertoire richness. OLGA was used to compute generation probabilities for all TCRbeta clonotypes that the gDNA method yielded from several donors. The immuneACCESS repertoire file appears here via TCRdb, limited to in-frame rearrangements. These files lack a portion of the clones; in checked studies, under half of the deficit traces to unresolved V genes, and the cause of the others is not known. V and J calls and clone size are copied from that table; D and trimming were computed from the DNA. This sample has over a million clones in its table, and 60% to 80% of those were observed once. The ten biggest clones cover over 1.3% of the sample.

The study at large found these results: When a handful of donors were compared, the shared fraction of clonotypes was around 5% for naive CD4, over 3% for naive CD8, more than 2% for memory CD4, and roughly 0.43% for memory CD8. Compared with non-shared clonotypes, clonotypes shared by all four sorted-subset donors had higher generation probabilities. Pairwise subsampling indicated that sequencing depth was expected to affect the degree of clonotype sharing among donors. Naive subsets generally had larger estimated clonotype richness than memory subsets. Sampling was restricted to blood, and TCR repertoires in tissues likely differ from the TCR repertoires found in blood. Rarefaction of sorted-subset datasets indicated incomplete sequencing despite the large sequencing depth. Because the study included a small number of donors, the genetic and exposure-history diversity represented was limited.

Donors were healthy HIV-negative adults with no recently reported acute infections or vaccinations. Every donor was a Caucasian adult residing in Nashville, Tennessee, USA. CD4+ T cells were enriched through magnetic negative selection, after which naive cells were positively selected on CD45RA and the remaining negative fraction served as the memory subset. After blood collection by leukapheresis, PBMCs were isolated using Ficoll-Histopaque density gradient centrifugation and then cryopreserved in the vapor phase of liquid nitrogen. Purity and quantity of every magnetically sorted T cell population were checked by analytical flow cytometry. Genomic DNA was isolated from every sorted fraction and measured by UV absorbance on a Nanodrop 2000c. V gives up 5 bases and J gives up 8 bases, and the segment between their germline ends measures 16 bases. Looking up the germline V gene (reference sequence) yields CDR1 MNHEY and CDR2 SMNVEV. The CDR3 sequence holds 14 residues, the cysteine and phenylalanine included. CDR3 DNA only is kept here, 42 bases in frame from base 1.

This TCR derives from a man aged 18 to 30 in good health. Recombination connected TRBV27 to TRBJ2-1; the D gene is unclear. The sequencing sample was made of memory CD4+ T cells sorted from blood. The cell subset or site label corresponds to: CD45RA-negative fraction. The DNA sequence is given as TGTGCCAGCAGTCAAAATCATATTATGGATGAGCAGTTCTTC. The resulting protein is CASSQNHIMDEQFF.